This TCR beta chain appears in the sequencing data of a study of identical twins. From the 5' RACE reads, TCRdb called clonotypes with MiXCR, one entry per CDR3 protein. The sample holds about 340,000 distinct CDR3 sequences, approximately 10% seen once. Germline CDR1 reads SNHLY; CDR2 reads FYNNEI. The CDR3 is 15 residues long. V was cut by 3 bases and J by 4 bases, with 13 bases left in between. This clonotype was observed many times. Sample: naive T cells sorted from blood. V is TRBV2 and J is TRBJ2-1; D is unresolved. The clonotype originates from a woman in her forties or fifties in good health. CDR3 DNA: TGTGCCAGCAGTGAGAAGGGCTTCCTTTACAATGAGCAGTTCTTC. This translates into CASSEKGFLYNEQFF.